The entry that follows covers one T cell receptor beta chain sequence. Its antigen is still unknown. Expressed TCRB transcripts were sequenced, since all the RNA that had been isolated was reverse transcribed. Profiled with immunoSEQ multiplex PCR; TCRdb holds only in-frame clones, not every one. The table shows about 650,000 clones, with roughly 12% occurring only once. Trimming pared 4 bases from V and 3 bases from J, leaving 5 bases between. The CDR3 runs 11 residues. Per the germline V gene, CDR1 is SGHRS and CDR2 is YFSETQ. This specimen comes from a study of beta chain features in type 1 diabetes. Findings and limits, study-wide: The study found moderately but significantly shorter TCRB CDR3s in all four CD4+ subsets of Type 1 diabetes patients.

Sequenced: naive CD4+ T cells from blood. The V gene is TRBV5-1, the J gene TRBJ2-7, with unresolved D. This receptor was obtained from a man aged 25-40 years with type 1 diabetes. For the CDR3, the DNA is TGCGCCAGCAGCGACCACTACGAGCAGTACTTC. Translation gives CASSDHYEQYF.